The sequence of this TCR beta chain was determined in a study of beta chain features in type 1 diabetes. Regarding the study as a whole: Compared with healthy donors, patients appeared to share more similar naive, central memory and regulatory TCRB repertoires. Patients with type 1 diabetes carried fewer insertions and had more deletions at their VDJ junctions.

V lost 2 bases to trimming and J lost 7 bases, with 16 bases between them. In germline, CDR1 is MDHEN, CDR2 SYDVKM. This CDR3 spans 15 amino acids. Expressed TCRB transcripts were sequenced after all isolated RNA was converted to cDNA. Around 3.57 million reads was the average for naive, central memory and regulatory T cell samples. Clones were read by immunoSEQ multiplex PCR, and TCRdb kept only the in-frame ones, dropping some. The sample lists roughly 300,000 clones; 6.5% to 10% were seen once. This clone was seen more than once but under ten times. Antigen specificity is unknown. V and J are TRBV28 and TRBJ2-3; a weak D match, TRBD2 (5 bases). Sequenced: central memory CD4+ T cells from blood. This sequence originates from a woman aged 18-29 years in good health. The CDR3 nucleotides are TGTGCCAGCAGTTTAACTAGTTCTGGGAGCTATACGCAGTATTTT. It is translated as CASSLTSSGSYTQYF.